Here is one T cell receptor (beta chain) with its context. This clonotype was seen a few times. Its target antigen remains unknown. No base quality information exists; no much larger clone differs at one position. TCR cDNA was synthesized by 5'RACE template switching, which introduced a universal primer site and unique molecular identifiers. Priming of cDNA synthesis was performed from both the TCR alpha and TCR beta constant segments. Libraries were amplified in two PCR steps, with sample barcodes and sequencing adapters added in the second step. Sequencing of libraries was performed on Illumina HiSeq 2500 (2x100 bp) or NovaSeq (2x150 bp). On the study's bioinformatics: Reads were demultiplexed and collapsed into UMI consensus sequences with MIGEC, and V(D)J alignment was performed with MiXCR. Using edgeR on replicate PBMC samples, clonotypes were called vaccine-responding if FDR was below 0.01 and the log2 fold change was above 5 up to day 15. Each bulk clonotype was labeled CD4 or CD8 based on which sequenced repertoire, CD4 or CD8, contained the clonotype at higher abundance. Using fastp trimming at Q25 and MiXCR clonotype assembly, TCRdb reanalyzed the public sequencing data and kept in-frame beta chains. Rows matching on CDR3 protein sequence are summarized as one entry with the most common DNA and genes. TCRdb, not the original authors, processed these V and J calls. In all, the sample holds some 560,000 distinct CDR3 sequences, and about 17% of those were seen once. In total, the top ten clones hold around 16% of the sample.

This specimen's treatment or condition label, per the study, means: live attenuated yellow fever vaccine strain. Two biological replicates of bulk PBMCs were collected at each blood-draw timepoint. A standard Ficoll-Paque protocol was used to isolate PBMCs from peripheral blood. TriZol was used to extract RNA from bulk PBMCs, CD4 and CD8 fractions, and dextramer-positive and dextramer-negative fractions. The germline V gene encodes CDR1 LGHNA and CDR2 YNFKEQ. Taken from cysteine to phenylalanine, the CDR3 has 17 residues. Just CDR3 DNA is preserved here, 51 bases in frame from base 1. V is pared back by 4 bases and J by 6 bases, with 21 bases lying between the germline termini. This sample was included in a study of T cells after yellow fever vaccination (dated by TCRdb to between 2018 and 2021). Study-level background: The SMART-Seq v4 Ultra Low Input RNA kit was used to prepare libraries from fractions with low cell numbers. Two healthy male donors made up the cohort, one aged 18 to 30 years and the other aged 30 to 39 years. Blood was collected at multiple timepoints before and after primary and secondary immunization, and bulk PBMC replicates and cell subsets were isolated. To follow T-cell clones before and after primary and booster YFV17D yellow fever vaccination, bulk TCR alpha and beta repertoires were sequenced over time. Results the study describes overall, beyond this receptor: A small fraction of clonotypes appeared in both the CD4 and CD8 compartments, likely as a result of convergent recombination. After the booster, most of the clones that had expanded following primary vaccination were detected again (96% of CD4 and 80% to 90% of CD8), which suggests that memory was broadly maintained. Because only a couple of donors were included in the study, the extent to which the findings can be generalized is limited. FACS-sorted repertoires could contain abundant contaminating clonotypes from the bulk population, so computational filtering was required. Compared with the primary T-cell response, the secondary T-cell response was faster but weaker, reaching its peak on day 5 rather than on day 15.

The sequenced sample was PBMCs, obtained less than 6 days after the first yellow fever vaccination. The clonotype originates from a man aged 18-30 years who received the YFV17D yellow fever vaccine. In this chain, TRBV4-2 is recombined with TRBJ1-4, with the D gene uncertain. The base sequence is TGTGCCAGCAGCCTGCAACTCGAGACTGCTAACTATGAAAAACTGTTTTTT. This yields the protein CASSLQLETANYEKLFF.